This note documents a single T cell receptor (beta chain) sequence. What antigen it recognizes has not been identified. Base qualities were left out, and no much larger clone turns up one base away. Each collaborating institution followed its own protocols to collect whole blood in K2EDTA tubes. Collaborator samples were shipped for TCRbeta analysis as frozen whole blood, isolated PBMCs, or DNA extracted from either sample type. V and J are truncated by 1 base and 1 base respectively, leaving an intervening sequence of 13 bases. Its CDR3 holds 16 amino acids, cysteine through phenylalanine. Kept here is only the CDR3 DNA, which spans 48 bases and is read in frame from base 1. CDR1 and CDR2 are read off the germline V gene (reference sequence) as SGHNT and YYREEE. The sample is drawn from a study of blood T cell repertoires in COVID-19 (dated by TCRdb to 2018 to 2020). Describing the broader study: Collaborator samples came from the United States, Italy and Spain and covered acute and convalescent phases of COVID-19. The repertoires were made available in a free public database intended to serve as a resource for research on the immune response to SARS-CoV-2. The material from the prospective study consisted of cDNA or gDNA derived from T cells, B-cell-depleted T cells, or PBMCs. The samples were drawn from the first 160 participants of the ongoing ImmuneRACE study and from roughly 1,300 subjects provided by 6 global collaborators. The dataset comprised deeply sampled blood TCRbeta repertoires from subjects exposed to, actively infected with, or recovered from COVID-19. Where HLA class I and class II types were available, the types were taken from metadata supplied by the sample provider, not from assay-based typing. Sample metadata almost always included a de-identified subject ID, COVID-19 status, age in years and sex. Study-level results and caveats: Clinical and demographic metadata were provided uncurated, with the amount varying by source and participant.

TCRbeta CDR3 regions were amplified from genomic DNA by means of the immunoSEQ Assay, a bias-controlled multiplex PCR. As for the authors' bioinformatics: The number of nucleated cells in each sample was estimated by amplification of reference gene primers within the assay. To quantify the absolute abundance of each unique TCRbeta CDR3 rearrangement, sequence reads were collapsed and filtered. For each sample, productive Simpson clonality was calculated by taking the square root of Simpson's diversity index across productive rearrangements. TCRdb retrieved this table from immuneACCESS and kept in-frame rearrangements only. Not all clones are present; in checked studies, unresolved V genes account for under half, and no reason is known for the remainder. V, J and clone size are those of that table, while D and trimming were read from the DNA. Recorded for this sample are roughly 160,000 clones; 74% of them occurred a single time. 3% of the sample is held by the ten biggest clonotypes.

Sequences were obtained from peripheral blood. The clonotype comes from a woman aged 80 or older with acute or convalescent COVID-19. The V gene is TRBV5-4 and the J gene is TRBJ2-3; the D segment could be TRBD2, given 5 matching bases. The CDR3 protein is CASSLYLEAGTDTQYF. The nucleotide sequence is given as TGTGCCAGCAGCTTGTATCTGGAAGCGGGCACAGATACGCAGTATTTT.